A single sample gave rise to the 7 T cell receptor beta chains below, sequenced in a study of T cell repertoires in cytomegalovirus infection. One entry per CDR3 protein, called by TCRdb with MiXCR from the reads. In the table there are some 300,000 distinct CDR3 sequences, 8% to 10% of which are singletons. Sequenced input: PBMCs. These receptor sequences come from a human donor in good health (CMV status not recorded). Some clones in this sample may be carry-over from other donors' samples.

This clonotype showed up many times. The rearrangement links TRBV5-4 to TRBJ2-1; 11 bases fit TRBD2. CDR1 and CDR2 (germline): SGHNT, YYREEE (reference sequence). Unmatched junction bases numbered 0, after V lost 7 bases and J lost 6 bases. There are 12 residues in the CDR3. The CDR3 nucleotides are TGTGCCAGCGGGACTAGCGGCAATGAGCAGTTCTTC. Amino acids: CASGTSGNEQFF.

The sample holds many counts of this clonotype. The V gene is TRBV10-3, the J gene TRBJ1-1; the D is unclear. The germline CDR1 and CDR2 sequences are ENHRY and SYGVKD. Deletions cut 0 bases from V and 1 base from J, with 6 bases between. This CDR3 comprises 14 residues. CDR3 sequence: CAISESPENTEAFF. In nucleotides, the CDR3 is TGTGCCATCAGTGAGTCGCCGGAGAACACTGAAGCTTTCTTT.

This clonotype was counted ten times or more. The chain has TRBV12-3 or TRBV12-4 and TRBJ2-2, with TRBD2 matching 7 bases. The CDR3 has 14 amino acids. Unmatched junction bases numbered 1, after V lost 5 bases and J lost 1 base. Here the CDR3 DNA reads TGTGCCAGCAGTAAGCGGGGGAACACCGGGGAGCTGTTTTTT. It encodes CASSKRGNTGELFF.

This clonotype was observed at least ten times. The rearrangement links TRBV27 to TRBJ1-5; the D gene is possibly TRBD1 (5 bases). The V end lost 3 bases, the J end lost 7 bases, and 16 bases lay between the germline ends. This CDR3 contains 15 residues. Germline-derived CDR1 and CDR2 are MNHEY and SMNVEV (reference sequence). In DNA form, the CDR3 reads TGTGCCAGCAGTTTGGGGCAGGGAGTGGTACAGCCCCAGCATTTT. Translated, it gives CASSLGQGVVQPQHF.

In this sample, this clonotype turned up many times. The chain couples TRBV6-1 to TRBJ2-5; 8 bases fit TRBD1. With V trimmed by 5 bases and J by 5 bases, 13 bases remained unmatched. The length of the CDR3 is 16 residues. CDR1 MNHNS and CDR2 SASEGT come from the germline V gene. CDR3 in amino acids: CASSWDRSYVRETQYF. CDR3 DNA sequence: TGTGCCAGCAGTTGGGACAGGAGTTACGTAAGGGAGACCCAGTACTTC.

The table lists this clonotype with many counts. The chain has TRBV6-2 or TRBV6-3 and TRBJ2-4; D unresolved. The V end was cut by 6 bases, the J end by 6 bases, with 6 bases between. CDR3 length equals 11 residues. Germline V gene sequence: CDR1 MNHEY, CDR2 SVGEGT. CDR3 residues: CASRGLNIQYF. In nucleotides, the CDR3 is TGTGCCAGCAGGGGGTTAAACATTCAGTACTTC.

Ten or more counts support this clonotype. This sequence joins TRBV6-2 or TRBV6-3 and TRBJ2-4, with D possibly being TRBD1 or TRBD2 (6 bases each). Germline CDR1 reads MNHEY; CDR2 reads SVGEGT. V was pared by 2 bases and J by 6 bases, with 17 bases between. The CDR3 extends over 16 amino acids. The DNA of the CDR3 is TGTGCCAGCAGTTACACCCCTGGGGGGCTTGGAAACATTCAGTACTTC. Encoded protein: CASSYTPGGLGNIQYF.